This T cell receptor (beta chain) was identified during a study of blood T cell repertoires in COVID-19 (dated by TCRdb to the early 2020s). For the study in its entirety: Collaborator samples came from the United States, Italy and Spain and covered acute and convalescent phases of COVID-19. The prospective study material was composed of cDNA or gDNA derived from T cells, B-cell-depleted T cells, or PBMCs. Subjects who had been exposed to COVID-19, were actively infected with it, or had recovered from it provided the deeply sampled blood TCRbeta repertoires that made up the dataset. The repertoires were released in a freely available public database intended as a resource for research on the immune response to SARS-CoV-2. The samples were drawn from two sources: the first 160 participants of the ongoing ImmuneRACE study, and 950 to 1,500 subjects contributed by 6 global collaborators. Sample metadata almost always included a de-identified subject ID, COVID-19 status, age in years and sex. Where available, HLA class I and class II types were taken from metadata supplied by the sample provider and were not determined by assay-based typing.

Overall study results and their limits: The quantity of clinical and demographic metadata differed by source and by participant and was supplied without curation.

Details on this clone: Its antigen has not been determined. The input lacks base qualities; no much larger clone sits a single base away.

Per the germline V gene, MNHEY is the CDR1 and SVGAGI is the CDR2. CDR3 length: 13 amino acids, cysteine to phenylalanine. Only the CDR3 DNA stays, 39 bases, in frame from base 1. A distance of 12 bases separates the germline ends of V and J, which lose 5 bases and 7 bases respectively. The collaborating institutions used their own protocols to collect whole blood in K2EDTA tubes. Collaborator samples were shipped for TCRbeta analysis as frozen whole blood, isolated PBMCs, or DNA extracted from either sample type. The immunoSEQ Assay, a bias-controlled multiplex PCR, was used to amplify TCRbeta CDR3 regions from genomic DNA. The study's processing was this. Nucleated cell counts per sample were estimated from amplification of reference gene primers within the assay. To quantify the absolute abundance of each unique TCRbeta CDR3 rearrangement, sequence reads were collapsed and filtered. Productive Simpson clonality was computed per sample as the square root of Simpson's diversity index over productive rearrangements. TCRdb mirrors the immuneACCESS table, restricted to in-frame sequences. Some clones are absent from its copies; in checked studies, under half trace to an unresolved V gene, and the reason for the others is unknown. V, J and clone size were drawn from that table, and D and trimming were deduced from the DNA. The sample profile shows 150,000 to 200,000 clones; 88% of them were found once. Under 30% of the sample rests with the top ten.

Sequencing used peripheral blood. The chain is assembled from TRBV6-5 and TRBJ2-1; a tentative D match to TRBD2 spans 6 bases. The source is a man aged 55 to 69 with acute or convalescent COVID-19. The sequenced DNA is TGTGCCAGCAGTCCGGGACTCCGAAATGAGCAGTTCTTC. This yields the protein CASSPGLRNEQFF.